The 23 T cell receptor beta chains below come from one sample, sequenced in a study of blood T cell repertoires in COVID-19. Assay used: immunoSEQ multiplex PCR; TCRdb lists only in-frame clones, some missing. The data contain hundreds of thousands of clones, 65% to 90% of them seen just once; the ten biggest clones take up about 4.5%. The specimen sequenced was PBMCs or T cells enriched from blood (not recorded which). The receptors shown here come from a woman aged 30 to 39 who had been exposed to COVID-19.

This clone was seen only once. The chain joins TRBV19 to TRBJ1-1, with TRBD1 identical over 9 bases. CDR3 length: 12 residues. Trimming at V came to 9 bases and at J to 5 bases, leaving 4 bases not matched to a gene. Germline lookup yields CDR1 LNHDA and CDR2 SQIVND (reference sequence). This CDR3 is CASLQGATEAFF. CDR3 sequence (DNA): TGTGCCAGCTTACAGGGGGCGACTGAAGCTTTCTTT.

This chain's CDR3 is CASRKKQEQFF. CDR3 in DNA: TGTGCCAGCAGGAAAAAACAAGAGCAGTTCTTC. V and J are TRBV2 and TRBJ2-1; D call uncertain. The CDR3 extends over 11 amino acids. The V gene lost 6 bases and the J gene lost 10 bases, with 10 bases spanning the gap. Per germline, CDR1 SNHLY and CDR2 FYNNEI.

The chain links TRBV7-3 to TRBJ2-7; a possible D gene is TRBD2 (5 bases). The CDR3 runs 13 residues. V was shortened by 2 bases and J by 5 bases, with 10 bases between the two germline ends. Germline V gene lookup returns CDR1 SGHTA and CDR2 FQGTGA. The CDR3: CASSLSAEHEQYF. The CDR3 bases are TGTGCCAGCAGCTTATCAGCGGAGCACGAGCAGTACTTC.

DNA for the CDR3: TGTGCCAGCAGCCAAGGGATGGGGCAGGGCGTTGGGCAGTACTTC. Translating gives CASSQGMGQGVGQYF. V is TRBV3-1 (or the pseudogene TRBV3-2) and J is TRBJ2-7, with D perhaps TRBD1 (5 bases). Germline CDR1 reads LGHDT; CDR2 reads YNNKEL (reference sequence). V was pared by 1 base and J by 9 bases, with 19 bases between. The CDR3 has 15 residues.

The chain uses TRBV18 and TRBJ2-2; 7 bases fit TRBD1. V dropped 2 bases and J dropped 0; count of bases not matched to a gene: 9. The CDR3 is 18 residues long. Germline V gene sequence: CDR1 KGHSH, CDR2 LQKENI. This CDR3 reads CASSPILRDSANTGELFF. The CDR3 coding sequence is TGTGCCAGCTCACCAATACTAAGGGACAGCGCGAACACCGGGGAGCTGTTTTTT.

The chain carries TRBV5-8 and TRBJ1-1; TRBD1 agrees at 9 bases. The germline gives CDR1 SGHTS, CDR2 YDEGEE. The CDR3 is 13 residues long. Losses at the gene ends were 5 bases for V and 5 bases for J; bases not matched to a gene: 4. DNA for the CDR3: TGTGCCAGCAGGGGGACAGGGAGGACTGAAGCTTTCTTT. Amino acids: CASRGTGRTEAFF.

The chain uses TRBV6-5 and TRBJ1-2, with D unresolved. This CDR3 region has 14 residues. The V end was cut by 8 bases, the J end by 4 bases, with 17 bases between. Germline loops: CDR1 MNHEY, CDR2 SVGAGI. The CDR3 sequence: CASLKLRQAYGYTF. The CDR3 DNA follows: TGTGCCAGCCTCAAACTCAGGCAGGCCTATGGCTACACCTTC.

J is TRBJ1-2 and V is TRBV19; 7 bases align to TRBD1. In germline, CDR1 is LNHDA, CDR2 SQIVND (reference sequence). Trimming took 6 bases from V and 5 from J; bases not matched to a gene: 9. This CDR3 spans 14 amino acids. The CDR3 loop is CASRSPGQRYGYTF. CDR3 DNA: TGTGCCAGTAGATCACCGGGACAGAGATATGGCTACACCTTC.

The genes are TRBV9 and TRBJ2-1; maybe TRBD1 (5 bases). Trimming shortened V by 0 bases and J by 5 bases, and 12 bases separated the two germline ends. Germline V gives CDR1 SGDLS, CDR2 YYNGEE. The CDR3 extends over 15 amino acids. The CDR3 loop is CASSVGAGWNNEQFF. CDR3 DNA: TGTGCCAGCAGCGTAGGGGCAGGGTGGAACAATGAGCAGTTCTTC.

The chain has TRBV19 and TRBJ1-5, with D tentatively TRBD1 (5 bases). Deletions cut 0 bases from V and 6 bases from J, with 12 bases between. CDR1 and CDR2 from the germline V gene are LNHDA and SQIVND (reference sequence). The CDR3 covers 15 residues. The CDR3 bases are TGTGCCAGTAGTATAGATGGGCAGGGCCGTCAGCCCCAGCATTTT. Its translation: CASSIDGQGRQPQHF.

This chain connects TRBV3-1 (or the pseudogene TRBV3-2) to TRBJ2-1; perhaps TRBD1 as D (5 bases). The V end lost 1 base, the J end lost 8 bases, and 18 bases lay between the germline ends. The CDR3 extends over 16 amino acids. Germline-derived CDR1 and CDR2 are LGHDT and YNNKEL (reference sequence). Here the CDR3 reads CASSQVSSGADDEQFF. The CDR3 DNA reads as TGTGCCAGCAGCCAAGTTTCGTCTGGGGCCGACGATGAGCAGTTCTTC.

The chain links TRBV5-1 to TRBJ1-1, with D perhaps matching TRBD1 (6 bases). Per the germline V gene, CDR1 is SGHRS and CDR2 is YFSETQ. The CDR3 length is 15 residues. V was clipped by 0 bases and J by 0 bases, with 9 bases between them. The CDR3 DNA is TGCGCCAGCAGCTTGGGGACAGCACTGAACACTGAAGCTTTCTTT. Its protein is CASSLGTALNTEAFF.

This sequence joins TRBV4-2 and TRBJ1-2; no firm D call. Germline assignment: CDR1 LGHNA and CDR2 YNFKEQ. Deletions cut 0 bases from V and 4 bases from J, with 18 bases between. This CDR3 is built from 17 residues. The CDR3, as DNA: TGTGCCAGCAGCCAAGAAGGCTGGGGTCCTCGGGGCTATGGCTACACCTTC. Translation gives CASSQEGWGPRGYGYTF.

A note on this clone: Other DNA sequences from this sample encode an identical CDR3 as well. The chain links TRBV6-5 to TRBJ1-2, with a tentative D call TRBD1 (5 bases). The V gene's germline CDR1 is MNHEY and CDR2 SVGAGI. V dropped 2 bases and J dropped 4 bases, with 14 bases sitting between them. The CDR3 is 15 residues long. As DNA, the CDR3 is TGTGCCAGCAGTTACAGGCAGGGTGGCGGCTATGGCTACACCTTC. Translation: CASSYRQGGGYGYTF.

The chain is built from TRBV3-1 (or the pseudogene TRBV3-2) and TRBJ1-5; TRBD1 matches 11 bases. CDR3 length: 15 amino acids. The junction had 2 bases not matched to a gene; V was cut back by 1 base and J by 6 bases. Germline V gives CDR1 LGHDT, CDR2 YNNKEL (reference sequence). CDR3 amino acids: CASSQGDRGSQPQHF. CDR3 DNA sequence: TGTGCCAGCAGCCAAGGGGACAGGGGGAGTCAGCCCCAGCATTTT.

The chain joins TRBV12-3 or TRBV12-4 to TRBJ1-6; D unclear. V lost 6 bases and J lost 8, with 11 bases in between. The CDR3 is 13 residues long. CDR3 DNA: TGTGCCAGCAGCCCACTGAGAGATTCACCCCTCCACTTT. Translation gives CASSPLRDSPLHF.

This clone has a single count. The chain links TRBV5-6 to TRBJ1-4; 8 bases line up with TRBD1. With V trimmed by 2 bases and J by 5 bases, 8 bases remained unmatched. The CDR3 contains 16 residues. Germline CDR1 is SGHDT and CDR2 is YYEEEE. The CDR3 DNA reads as TGTGCCAGCAGCTTTTCCCAGGGGGCTTTGAATGAAAAACTGTTTTTT. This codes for CASSFSQGALNEKLFF. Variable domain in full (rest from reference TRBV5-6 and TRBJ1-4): DAGVTQSPTHLIKTRGQQVTLRCSPKSGHDTVSWYQQALGQGPQFIFQYYEEEERQRGNFPDRFSGHQFPNYSSELNVNALLLGDSALYLCASSFSQGALNEKLFFGSGTQLSVL.

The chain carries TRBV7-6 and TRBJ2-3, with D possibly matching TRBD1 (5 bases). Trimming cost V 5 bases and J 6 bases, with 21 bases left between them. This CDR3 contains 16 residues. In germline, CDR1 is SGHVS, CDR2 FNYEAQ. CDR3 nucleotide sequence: TGTGCCAGCAGCCCCCAGAGCAGGGAAATGTGGGATACGCAGTATTTT. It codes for CASSPQSREMWDTQYF.

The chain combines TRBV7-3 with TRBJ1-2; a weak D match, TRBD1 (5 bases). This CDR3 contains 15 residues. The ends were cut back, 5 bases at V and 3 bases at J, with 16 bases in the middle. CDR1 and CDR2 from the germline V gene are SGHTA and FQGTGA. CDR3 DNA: TGTGCCAGCAGCCCCTCATTTGGGGGGGACTATGGCTACACCTTC. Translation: CASSPSFGGDYGYTF.

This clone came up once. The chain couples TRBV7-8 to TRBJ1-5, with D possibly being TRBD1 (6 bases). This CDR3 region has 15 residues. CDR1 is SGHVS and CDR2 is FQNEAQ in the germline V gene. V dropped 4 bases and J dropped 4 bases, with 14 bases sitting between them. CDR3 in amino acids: CASSSQGFWNQPQHF. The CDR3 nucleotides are TGTGCCAGCAGCTCACAGGGTTTTTGGAATCAGCCCCAGCATTTT.

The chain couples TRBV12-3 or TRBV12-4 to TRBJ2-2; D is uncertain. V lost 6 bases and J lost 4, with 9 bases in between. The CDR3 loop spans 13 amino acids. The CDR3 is CASSLRVTGELFF. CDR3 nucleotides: TGTGCCAGCAGCCTACGGGTCACCGGGGAGCTGTTTTTT.

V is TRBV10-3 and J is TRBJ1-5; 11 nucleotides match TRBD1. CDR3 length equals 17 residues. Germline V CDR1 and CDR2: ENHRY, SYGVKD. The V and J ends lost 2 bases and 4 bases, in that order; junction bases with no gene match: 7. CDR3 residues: CAISEKKGQGENQPQHF. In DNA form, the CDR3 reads TGTGCCATCAGTGAGAAAAAGGGACAGGGGGAAAATCAGCCCCAGCATTTT.

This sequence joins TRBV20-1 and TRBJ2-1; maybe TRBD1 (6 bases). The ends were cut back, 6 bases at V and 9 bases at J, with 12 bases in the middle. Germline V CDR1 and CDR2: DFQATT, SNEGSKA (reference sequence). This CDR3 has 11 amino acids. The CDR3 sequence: CSAQQGIEQFF. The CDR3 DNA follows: TGCAGTGCCCAACAGGGCATTGAGCAGTTCTTC.